This section outlines one T cell receptor beta chain sequence together with its context. Its antigen is currently unknown. This record belongs to a study of graft-versus-host responses after intestinal transplantation. Study details: Recipients uniformly received anti-thymocyte globulin induction, followed by tacrolimus and steroids for approximately 3 years. Study findings and constraints: Individuals carrying graft-donor T cell macrochimerism showed high graft-versus-host to host-versus-graft clonal ratios in allografts. GvH clones appeared in recipient marrow, some first in ileum or blood.

TCRdb's table, derived via immunoSEQ multiplex PCR, lists solely in-frame clones and lacks some. The table shows about 39,000 clones, with roughly 96% occurring only once. The specimen was unstimulated CD8+ T cells sorted from spleen or lymph node cells, collected before transplant. The source is a human donor who was the organ donor for an intestinal transplant.

CDR3 loop: CASRYGLAGGPRPIGELFF. The CDR3 DNA follows: TGCGCCAGCAGGTACGGACTAGCGGGGGGGCCTCGTCCGATCGGGGAGCTGTTTTTT. The V call is TRBV5-1, the J call TRBJ2-2; 15 nucleotides match TRBD2. The CDR3 loop spans 19 amino acids. The ends lost 5 bases at V and 7 bases at J; junction bases unmatched: 15. Per germline, CDR1 SGHRS and CDR2 YFSETQ.